This T cell receptor beta chain was sequenced for a study of EBV T-cell therapy then PD-1 blockade in nasopharyngeal carcinoma. Measured with immunoSEQ multiplex PCR; TCRdb has only the in-frame clones, and not every one. The top ten clones hold around 32% of a sample with 15,000 to 20,000 clones, approximately 84% of them seen once. Noted treatment: AdE1-LMPpoly-expanded autologous EBV-specific T-cell therapy followed by anti-PD-1 nivolumab. This clone was counted between two and nine times. What it binds is not known. The sequence was obtained from a man aged 35 to 55 with nasopharyngeal carcinoma. This specimen was CD8+ T cells from blood, taken around day 33 from a patient whose treatment included autologous EBV-specific T cells and nivolumab.

CDR3: CASSPYEVPLDTEAFF. CDR3 coding DNA: TGTGCCAGCAGCCCCTACGAGGTCCCCTTAGACACTGAAGCTTTCTTT. The chain carries TRBV7-9 and TRBJ1-1; no clear D gene. The germline V and J ends were trimmed by 5 bases and 3 bases, with 19 bases remaining between them. Per germline, CDR1 SEHNR and CDR2 FQNEAQ (reference sequence). This CDR3 is 16 amino acids long.